The clone carrying this T cell receptor beta chain occurred many times. The CDR3 is made up of 14 amino acids. The germline CDR1 and CDR2 sequences are ENHRY and SYGVKD. Trimming took off 2 bases at V and 10 bases at J, with 17 bases between the two ends. MiXCR was run by TCRdb on the RT-PCR reads, yielding one entry per CDR3 protein. Here the sample spans more than 550,000 distinct CDR3 sequences, over 12% being singletons. This sequence joins TRBV10-3 and TRBJ2-5, with D possibly TRBD1 on 6 matching bases. The sequenced material came from memory CD4+ T cells from blood. The receptor was derived from a female donor in good health, serving as a healthy control. CDR3 sequence: CAISERAAGDVQYF. In nucleotides, the CDR3 is TGTGCCATCAGTGAGAGAGCCGCAGGGGATGTCCAGTACTTC.